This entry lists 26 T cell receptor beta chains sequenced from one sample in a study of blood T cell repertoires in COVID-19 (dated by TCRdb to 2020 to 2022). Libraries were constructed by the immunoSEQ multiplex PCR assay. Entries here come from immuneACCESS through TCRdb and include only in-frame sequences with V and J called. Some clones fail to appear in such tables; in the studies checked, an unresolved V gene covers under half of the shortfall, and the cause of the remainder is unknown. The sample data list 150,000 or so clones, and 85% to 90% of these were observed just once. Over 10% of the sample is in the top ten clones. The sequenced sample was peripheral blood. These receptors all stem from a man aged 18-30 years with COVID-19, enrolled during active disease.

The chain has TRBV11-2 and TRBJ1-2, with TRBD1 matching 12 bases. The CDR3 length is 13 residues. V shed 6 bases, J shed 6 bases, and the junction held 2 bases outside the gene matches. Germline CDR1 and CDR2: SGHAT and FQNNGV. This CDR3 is CASRGTGGNGYTF. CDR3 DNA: TGTGCCAGCAGAGGGACAGGGGGCAATGGCTACACCTTC.

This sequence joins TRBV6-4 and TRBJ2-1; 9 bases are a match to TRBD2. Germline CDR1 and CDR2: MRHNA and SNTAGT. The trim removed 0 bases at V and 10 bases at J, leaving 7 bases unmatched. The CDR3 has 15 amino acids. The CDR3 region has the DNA TGTGCCAGCAGTGACTCAGGGCTAGCGGGACGGGAGCAGTTCTTC. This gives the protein CASSDSGLAGREQFF.

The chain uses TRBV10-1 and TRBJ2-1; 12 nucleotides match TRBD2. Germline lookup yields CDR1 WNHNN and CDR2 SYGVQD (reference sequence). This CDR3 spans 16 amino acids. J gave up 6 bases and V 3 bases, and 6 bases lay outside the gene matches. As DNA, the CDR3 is TGCGCCAGCAGTGACGGACTAGCGGGATTTGGCAATGAGCAGTTCTTC. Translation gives CASSDGLAGFGNEQFF.

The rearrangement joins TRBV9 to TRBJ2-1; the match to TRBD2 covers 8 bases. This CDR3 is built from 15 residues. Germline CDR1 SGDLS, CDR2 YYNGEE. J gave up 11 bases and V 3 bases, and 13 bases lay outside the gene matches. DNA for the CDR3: TGTGCCAGCAGCGCTCAAGTGAGTAGCGGGACGAAGCAGTTCTTC. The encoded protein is CASSAQVSSGTKQFF. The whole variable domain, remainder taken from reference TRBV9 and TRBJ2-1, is DSGVTQTPKHLITATGQRVTLRCSPRSGDLSVYWYQQSLDQGLQFLIQYYNGEERAKGNILERFSAQQFPDLHSELNLSSLELGDSALYFCASSAQVSSGTKQFFGPGTRLTVL.

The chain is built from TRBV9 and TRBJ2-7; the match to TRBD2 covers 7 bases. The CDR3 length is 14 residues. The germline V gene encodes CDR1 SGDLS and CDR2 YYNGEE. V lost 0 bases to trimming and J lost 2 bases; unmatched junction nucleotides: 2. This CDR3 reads CASSVAAGTYEQYF. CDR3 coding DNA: TGTGCCAGCAGCGTAGCAGCGGGAACCTACGAGCAGTACTTC.

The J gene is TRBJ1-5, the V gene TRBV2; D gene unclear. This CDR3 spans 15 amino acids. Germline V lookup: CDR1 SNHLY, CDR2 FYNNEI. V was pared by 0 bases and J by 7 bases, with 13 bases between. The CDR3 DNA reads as TGTGCCAGCAGTGAAGCGCCGGGGTTCACGCAGCCCCAGCATTTT. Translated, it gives CASSEAPGFTQPQHF.

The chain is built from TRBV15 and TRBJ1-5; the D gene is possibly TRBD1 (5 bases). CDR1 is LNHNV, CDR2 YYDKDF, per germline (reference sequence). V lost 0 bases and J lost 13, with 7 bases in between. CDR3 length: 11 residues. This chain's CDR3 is CATSRDRTQHF. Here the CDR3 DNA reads TGTGCCACCAGCAGAGACCGGACACAGCATTTT.

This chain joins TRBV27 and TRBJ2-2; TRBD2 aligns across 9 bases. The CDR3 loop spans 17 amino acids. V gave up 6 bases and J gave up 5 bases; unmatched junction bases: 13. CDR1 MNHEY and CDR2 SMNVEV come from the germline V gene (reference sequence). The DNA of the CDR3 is TGTGCCAGCAGCTGGGGTCCAGCGGGGGGACGTACCGGGGAGCTGTTTTTT. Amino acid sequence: CASSWGPAGGRTGELFF.

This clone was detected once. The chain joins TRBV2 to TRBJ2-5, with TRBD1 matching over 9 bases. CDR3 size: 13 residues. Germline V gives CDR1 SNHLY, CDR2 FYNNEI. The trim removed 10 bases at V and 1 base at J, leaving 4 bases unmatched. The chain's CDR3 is CAKTGQGQETQYF. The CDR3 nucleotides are TGTGCCAAAACGGGACAGGGCCAAGAGACCCAGTACTTC.

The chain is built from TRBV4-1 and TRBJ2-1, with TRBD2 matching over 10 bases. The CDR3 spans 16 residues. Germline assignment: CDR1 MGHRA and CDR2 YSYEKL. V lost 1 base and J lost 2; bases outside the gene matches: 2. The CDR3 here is CASSQGTSGTYNEQFF. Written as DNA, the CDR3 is TGCGCCAGCAGCCAAGGGACTAGCGGCACCTACAATGAGCAGTTCTTC.

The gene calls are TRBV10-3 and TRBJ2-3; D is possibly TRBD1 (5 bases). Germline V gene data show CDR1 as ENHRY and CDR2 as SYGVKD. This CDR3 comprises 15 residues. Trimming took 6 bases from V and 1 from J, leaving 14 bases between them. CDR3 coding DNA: TGTGCCATCAGAGATAGGACAAGAGGCACAGATACGCAGTATTTT. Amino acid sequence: CAIRDRTRGTDTQYF.

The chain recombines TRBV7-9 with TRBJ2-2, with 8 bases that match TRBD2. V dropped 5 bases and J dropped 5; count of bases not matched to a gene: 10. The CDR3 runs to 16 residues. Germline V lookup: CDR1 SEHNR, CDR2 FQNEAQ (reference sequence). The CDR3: CASSPTTSADTGELFF. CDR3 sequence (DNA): TGTGCCAGCAGCCCGACGACTAGCGCTGATACCGGGGAGCTGTTTTTT.

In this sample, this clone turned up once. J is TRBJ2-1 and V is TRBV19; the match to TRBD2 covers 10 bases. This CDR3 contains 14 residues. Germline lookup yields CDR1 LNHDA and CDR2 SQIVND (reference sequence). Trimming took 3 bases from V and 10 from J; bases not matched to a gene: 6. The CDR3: CASSMAPSGREQFF. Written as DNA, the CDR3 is TGTGCCAGTAGTATGGCCCCTAGCGGGAGAGAGCAGTTCTTC.

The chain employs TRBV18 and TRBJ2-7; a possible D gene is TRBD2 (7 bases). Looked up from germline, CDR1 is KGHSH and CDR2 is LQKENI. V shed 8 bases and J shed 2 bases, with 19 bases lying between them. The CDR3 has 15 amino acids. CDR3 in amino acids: CASPGGYREAYEQYF. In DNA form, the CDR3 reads TGTGCCAGCCCCGGGGGGTACAGGGAGGCCTACGAGCAGTACTTC.

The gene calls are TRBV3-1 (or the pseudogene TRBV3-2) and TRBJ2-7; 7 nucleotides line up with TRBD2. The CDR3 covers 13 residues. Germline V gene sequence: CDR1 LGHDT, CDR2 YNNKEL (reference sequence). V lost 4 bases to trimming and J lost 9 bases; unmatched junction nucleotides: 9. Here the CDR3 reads CASSPGGPTGQYF. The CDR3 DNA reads TGTGCCAGCAGCCCGGGGGGACCGACGGGGCAGTACTTC.

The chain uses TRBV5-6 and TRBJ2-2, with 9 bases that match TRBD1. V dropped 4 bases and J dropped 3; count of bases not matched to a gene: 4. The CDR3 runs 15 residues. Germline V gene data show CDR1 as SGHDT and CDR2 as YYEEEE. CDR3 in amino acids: CASSGRTGDTGELFF. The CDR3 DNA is TGTGCCAGCAGCGGAAGGACAGGGGACACCGGGGAGCTGTTTTTT.

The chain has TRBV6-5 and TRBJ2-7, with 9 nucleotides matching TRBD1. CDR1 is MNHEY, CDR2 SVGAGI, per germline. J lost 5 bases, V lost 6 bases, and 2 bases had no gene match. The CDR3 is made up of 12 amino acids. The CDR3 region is CASSRTGDEQYF. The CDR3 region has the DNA TGTGCCAGCAGCCGGACAGGGGACGAGCAGTACTTC.

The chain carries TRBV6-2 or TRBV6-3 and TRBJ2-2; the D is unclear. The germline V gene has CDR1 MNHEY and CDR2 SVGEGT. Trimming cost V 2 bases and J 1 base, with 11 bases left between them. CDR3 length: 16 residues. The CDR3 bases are TGTGCCAGCAGTTACGGGCGCCGGTGGAACACCGGGGAGCTGTTTTTT. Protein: CASSYGRRWNTGELFF.

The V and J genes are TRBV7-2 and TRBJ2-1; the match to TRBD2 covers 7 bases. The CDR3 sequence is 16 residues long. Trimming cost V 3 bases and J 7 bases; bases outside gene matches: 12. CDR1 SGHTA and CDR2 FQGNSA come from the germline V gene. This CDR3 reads CASSLVGLAAGNEQFF. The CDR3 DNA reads TGTGCCAGCAGCTTGGTCGGCCTAGCGGCTGGGAATGAGCAGTTCTTC.

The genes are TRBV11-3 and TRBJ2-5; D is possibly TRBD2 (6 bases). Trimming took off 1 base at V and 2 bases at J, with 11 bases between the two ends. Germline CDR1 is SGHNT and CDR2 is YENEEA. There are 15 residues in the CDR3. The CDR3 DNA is TGTGCCAGCAGCTTAGGGGTTGCGGGGCAAGAGACCCAGTACTTC. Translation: CASSLGVAGQETQYF.

The CDR3 coding sequence is TGTGCCAGCAGCCCACAGGGGGCTAGTTCACCCCTCCACTTT. Its translation is CASSPQGASSPLHF. The J gene is TRBJ1-6, the V gene TRBV7-2, with TRBD1 identical over 9 bases. V shed 5 bases and J 9 bases; nucleotides not matched to a gene: 5. Germline-derived CDR1 and CDR2 are SGHTA and FQGNSA. The CDR3 consists of 14 residues.

The CDR3 here is CASSPRTSGRDEQYF. The CDR3 region has the DNA TGTGCCAGCTCACCACGGACTAGCGGACGCGACGAGCAGTACTTC. The genes are TRBV18 and TRBJ2-7; 10 bases fit TRBD2. The V segment lost 1 base and the J segment 5 bases; nucleotides outside the gene matches: 5. The germline gives CDR1 KGHSH, CDR2 LQKENI. The CDR3 runs 15 residues. Using reference TRBV18 and TRBJ2-7 for the parts outside the CDR3, the full variable domain is NAGVMQNPRHLVRRRGQEARLRCSPMKGHSHVYWYRQLPEEGLKFMVYLQKENIIDESGMPKERFSAEFPKEGPSILRIQQVVRGDSAAYFCASSPRTSGRDEQYFGPGTRLTVT.

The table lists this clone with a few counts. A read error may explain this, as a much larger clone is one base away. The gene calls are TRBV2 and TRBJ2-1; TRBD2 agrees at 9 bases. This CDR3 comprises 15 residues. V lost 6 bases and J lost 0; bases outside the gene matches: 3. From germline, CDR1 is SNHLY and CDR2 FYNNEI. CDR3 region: CASSFSGSSYNEQFF. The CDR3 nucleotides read TGTGCCAGCAGCTTTAGCGGGAGCTCCTACAATGAGCAGTTCTTC.

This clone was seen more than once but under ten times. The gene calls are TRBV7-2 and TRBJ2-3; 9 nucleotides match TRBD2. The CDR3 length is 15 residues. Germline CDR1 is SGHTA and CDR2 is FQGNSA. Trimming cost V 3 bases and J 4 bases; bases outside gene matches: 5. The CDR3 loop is CASSFLPSGADTQYF. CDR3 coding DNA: TGTGCCAGCAGCTTCCTTCCTAGCGGGGCAGATACGCAGTATTTT.

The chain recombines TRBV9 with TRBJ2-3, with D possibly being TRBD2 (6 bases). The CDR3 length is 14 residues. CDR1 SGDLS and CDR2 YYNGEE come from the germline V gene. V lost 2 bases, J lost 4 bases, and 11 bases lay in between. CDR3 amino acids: CASSVRLGADTQYF. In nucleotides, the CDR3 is TGTGCCAGCAGCGTCAGACTAGGGGCAGATACGCAGTATTTT. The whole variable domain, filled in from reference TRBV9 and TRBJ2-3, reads DSGVTQTPKHLITATGQRVTLRCSPRSGDLSVYWYQQSLDQGLQFLIQYYNGEERAKGNILERFSAQQFPDLHSELNLSSLELGDSALYFCASSVRLGADTQYFGPGTRLTVL.

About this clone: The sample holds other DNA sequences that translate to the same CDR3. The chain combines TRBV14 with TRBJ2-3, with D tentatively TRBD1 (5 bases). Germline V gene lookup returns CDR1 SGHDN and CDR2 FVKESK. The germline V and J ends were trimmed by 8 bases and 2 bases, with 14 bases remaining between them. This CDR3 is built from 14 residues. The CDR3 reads CASSQGRHTDTQYF. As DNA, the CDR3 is TGTGCCAGCTCTCAGGGAAGACACACAGATACGCAGTATTTT.